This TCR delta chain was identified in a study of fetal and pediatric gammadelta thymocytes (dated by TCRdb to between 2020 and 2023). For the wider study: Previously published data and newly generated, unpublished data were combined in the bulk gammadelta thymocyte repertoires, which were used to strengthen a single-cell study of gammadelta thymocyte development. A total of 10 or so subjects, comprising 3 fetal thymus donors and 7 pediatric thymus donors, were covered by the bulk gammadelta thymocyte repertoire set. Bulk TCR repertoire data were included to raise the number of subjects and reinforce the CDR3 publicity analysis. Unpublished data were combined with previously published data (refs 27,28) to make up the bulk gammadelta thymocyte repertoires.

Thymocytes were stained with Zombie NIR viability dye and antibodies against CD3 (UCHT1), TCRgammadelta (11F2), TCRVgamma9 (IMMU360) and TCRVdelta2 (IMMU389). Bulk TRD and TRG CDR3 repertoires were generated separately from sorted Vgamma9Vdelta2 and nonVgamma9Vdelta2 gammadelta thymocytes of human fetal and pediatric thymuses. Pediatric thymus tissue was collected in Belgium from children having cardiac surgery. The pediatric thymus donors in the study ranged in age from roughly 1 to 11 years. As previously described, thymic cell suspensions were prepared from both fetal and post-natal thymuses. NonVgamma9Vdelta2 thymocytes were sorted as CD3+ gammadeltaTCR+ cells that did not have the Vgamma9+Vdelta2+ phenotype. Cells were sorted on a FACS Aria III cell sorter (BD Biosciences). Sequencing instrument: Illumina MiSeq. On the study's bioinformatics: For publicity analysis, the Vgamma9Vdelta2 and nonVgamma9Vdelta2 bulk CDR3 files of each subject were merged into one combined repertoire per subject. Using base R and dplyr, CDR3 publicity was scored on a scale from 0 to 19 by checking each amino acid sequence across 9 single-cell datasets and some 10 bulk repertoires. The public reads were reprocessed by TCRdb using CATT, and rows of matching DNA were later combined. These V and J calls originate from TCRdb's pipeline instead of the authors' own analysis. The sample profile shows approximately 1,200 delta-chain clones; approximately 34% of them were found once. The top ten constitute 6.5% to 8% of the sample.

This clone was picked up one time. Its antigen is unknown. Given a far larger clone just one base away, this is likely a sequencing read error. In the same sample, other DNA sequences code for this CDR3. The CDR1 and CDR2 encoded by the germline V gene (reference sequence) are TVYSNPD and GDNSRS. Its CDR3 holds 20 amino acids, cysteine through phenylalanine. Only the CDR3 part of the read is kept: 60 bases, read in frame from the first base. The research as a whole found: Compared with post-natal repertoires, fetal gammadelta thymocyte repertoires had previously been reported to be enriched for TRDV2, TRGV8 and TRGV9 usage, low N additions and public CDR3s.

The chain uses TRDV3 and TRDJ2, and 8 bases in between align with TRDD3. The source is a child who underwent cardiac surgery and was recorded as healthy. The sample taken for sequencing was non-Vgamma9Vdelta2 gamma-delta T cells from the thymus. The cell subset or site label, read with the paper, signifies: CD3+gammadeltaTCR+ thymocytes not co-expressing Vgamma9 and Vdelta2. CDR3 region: CAFTGLPRDTVAPRTAQLFF. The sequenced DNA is TGTGCCTTTACTGGCCTTCCGAGGGATACGGTAGCCCCTCGGACAGCGCAACTCTTCTTT.